Below, 21 T cell receptor beta chains from the same sample are listed, as sequenced in a study of control samples from healthy donors and cancer patients. Some clones are missing from TCRdb's copy, which holds only in-frame ones; the method was immunoSEQ multiplex PCR. Found here are about 77,000 clones, around 92% of them singletons; the top ten hold 5.8%. Sequencing was performed on blood. The receptors here all came from an older woman in good health.

J is TRBJ1-6 and V is TRBV5-1; D is ambiguous. Germline V CDR1 and CDR2: SGHRS, YFSETQ. This CDR3 is 16 amino acids long. V lost 2 bases, J lost 7 bases, and 16 bases lay in between. For the CDR3, the DNA is TGCGCCAGCAGCTTTGACGAGGGCGGCTCAAATTCACCCCTCCACTTT. Amino acid sequence: CASSFDEGGSNSPLHF.

This clone showed up just once. The rearrangement joins TRBV6-5 to TRBJ2-7; D could derive from TRBD1 or TRBD2 (5 bases each). Germline CDR1 MNHEY, CDR2 SVGAGI. V gave up 6 bases and J gave up 6 bases, with 12 bases separating them. There are 12 residues in the CDR3. The CDR3 DNA sequence: TGTGCCAGCAGGGGGGTGGGCGGCGAGCAGTACTTC. The encoded protein is CASRGVGGEQYF.

Written as DNA, the CDR3 is TGCGCCAGCAGCTTGTCTCGACAGGGTTTCGCCTACGAGCAGTACTTC. Protein sequence: CASSLSRQGFAYEQYF. V gene TRBV5-1 combines with J gene TRBJ2-7; TRBD1 matches at 7 bases. The J segment lost 2 bases and the V segment lost 1 base, leaving 9 bases of the junction unmatched. Germline V CDR1 and CDR2: SGHRS, YFSETQ. The CDR3 runs to 16 residues.

The chain is built from TRBV18 and TRBJ2-2; D remains unclear. V lost 6 bases and J 1 base, leaving 18 bases between the germline ends. CDR1 is KGHSH, CDR2 LQKENI, per germline. The CDR3 spans 17 residues. CDR3 bases: TGTGCCAGCTCCAGATCGTTCAGTGGATTGAACACCGGGGAGCTGTTTTTT. It translates to CASSRSFSGLNTGELFF.

CDR3 residues: CSVEPTGSPSYEQYF. For the CDR3, the DNA is TGCAGCGTTGAACCAACAGGGTCACCAAGCTACGAGCAGTACTTC. The chain links TRBV29-1 to TRBJ2-7; D perhaps matches TRBD1 (6 bases). V was shortened by 2 bases and J by 3 bases, with 17 bases between the two germline ends. Germline-derived CDR1 and CDR2 are SQVTM and ANQGSEA. The CDR3 is made up of 15 amino acids.

V usage is TRBV20-1 and J usage is TRBJ1-5, with D uncertain. CDR1 and CDR2 (germline): DFQATT, SNEGSKA (reference sequence). This CDR3 spans 9 amino acids. The CDR3: CGTNQPQHF. CDR3 sequence (DNA): TGCGGCACGAATCAGCCCCAGCATTTT.

The chain recombines TRBV11-2 with TRBJ2-7, with unresolved D. The CDR3 is made up of 15 amino acids. V shed 6 bases and J shed 0 bases, with 15 bases lying between them. CDR1 SGHAT and CDR2 FQNNGV come from the germline V gene. The CDR3 DNA is TGTGCCAGCAGACTTGACAATCTGAGCTCCTACGAGCAGTACTTC. As protein: CASRLDNLSSYEQYF.

The V and J genes are TRBV24-1 and TRBJ1-5; D gene unclear. V lost 3 bases to trimming and J lost 7 bases, with 15 bases between them. The CDR3 is made up of 15 amino acids. The germline V gene has CDR1 KGHDR and CDR2 SFDVKD. The CDR3 nucleotides read TGTGCCACCAGTGATGCCAGTCGGACCGAACAGCCCCAGCATTTT. Its translation: CATSDASRTEQPQHF.

V and J are TRBV30 and TRBJ1-1, with 8 bases matching TRBD1. With V trimmed by 3 bases and J by 3 bases, 3 bases remained unmatched. The germline gives CDR1 GTSNPN, CDR2 SVGIG (reference sequence). CDR3 length equals 13 residues. CDR3 nucleotide sequence: TGTGCCTGGAGCCAGACAGGGGACACTGAAGCTTTCTTT. Translating it yields CAWSQTGDTEAFF.

V and J are TRBV7-9 and TRBJ2-7, with 11 bases matching TRBD1. CDR1 is SEHNR and CDR2 is FQNEAQ in the germline V gene (reference sequence). There are 16 residues in the CDR3. V dropped 1 base and J dropped 3; count of bases not matched to a gene: 5. The CDR3 nucleotides read TGTGCCAGCAGCTTAGGGACAGGGGGCATGAACTACGAGCAGTACTTC. As protein: CASSLGTGGMNYEQYF.

The chain carries TRBV5-1 and TRBJ1-1; D call uncertain. Per germline, CDR1 SGHRS and CDR2 YFSETQ. V was cut by 5 bases and J by 5 bases, with 13 bases left in between. The length of the CDR3 is 13 residues. The CDR3 reads CASSQSGGTEAFF. CDR3 coding DNA: TGCGCCAGCAGTCAGTCGGGAGGAACTGAAGCTTTCTTT.

Written as DNA, the CDR3 is TGTGCCAGCAGCCCCTCGAGCGCCAGCGCGGAGACCCAGTACTTC. Translating gives CASSPSSASAETQYF. The rearrangement joins TRBV7-3 to TRBJ2-5; D is ambiguous. Germline values: CDR1 SGHTA, CDR2 FQGTGA. The CDR3 is 15 amino acids. V was shortened by 5 bases and J by 5 bases, with 18 bases between the two germline ends.

The rearrangement joins TRBV28 to TRBJ2-1; possible D gene TRBD2, 6 bases. V lost 8 bases and J 6 bases, leaving 17 bases between the germline ends. The germline CDR1 and CDR2 sequences are MDHEN and SYDVKM. This CDR3 has 14 residues. DNA of the CDR3: TGTGCCAGCGGGGGGACCTTGCCAAGCAATGAGCAGTTCTTC. As protein: CASGGTLPSNEQFF.

V is TRBV3-1 (or the pseudogene TRBV3-2) and J is TRBJ2-7, with unresolved D. The CDR3 consists of 13 residues. Germline CDR1 reads LGHDT; CDR2 reads YNNKEL (reference sequence). Trimming cost V 4 bases and J 1 base, with 8 bases left between them. The CDR3 nucleotides read TGTGCCAGCAGCCCAAACCCGTCCTACGAGCAGTACTTC. Its translation is CASSPNPSYEQYF.

The CDR3 DNA follows: TGTGCCACCAGTGATGGGAACAGGGGTTTTACTGAAGCTTTCTTT. This codes for CATSDGNRGFTEAFF. The rearrangement joins TRBV24-1 to TRBJ1-1; TRBD1 matches 7 bases. The germline gives CDR1 KGHDR, CDR2 SFDVKD. The junction had 8 bases not matched to a gene; V was cut back by 3 bases and J by 5 bases. There are 15 residues in the CDR3.

This chain links TRBV4-1 with TRBJ2-6; 7 positions match TRBD1. In germline, CDR1 is MGHRA, CDR2 YSYEKL. Trimming cost V 5 bases and J 0 bases; bases outside gene matches: 4. This CDR3 is built from 16 residues. Written as DNA, the CDR3 is TGCGCCAGCAGCTATGGGACAGCCTCTGGGGCCAACGTCCTGACTTTC. Its protein is CASSYGTASGANVLTF.

The chain has TRBV27 and TRBJ2-3; 7 bases are shared with TRBD2. V shed 4 bases and J 4 bases; nucleotides not matched to a gene: 11. The CDR3 is made up of 16 amino acids. Germline assignment: CDR1 MNHEY and CDR2 SMNVEV (reference sequence). CDR3 amino acids: CASSSLGLSGADTQYF. The CDR3 DNA follows: TGTGCCAGCAGTTCCTTGGGACTATCCGGGGCAGATACGCAGTATTTT.

This chain uses TRBV11-3 with TRBJ2-5; D unresolved. This CDR3 region has 14 residues. V was clipped by 5 bases and J by 5 bases, with 15 bases between them. Germline V CDR1 and CDR2: SGHNT, YENEEA. Here the CDR3 DNA reads TGTGCCAGCAGCCCACGGTCATCCAAGGAGACCCAGTACTTC. This sequence encodes CASSPRSSKETQYF.

The chain recombines TRBV28 with TRBJ1-2; the D gene is possibly TRBD1 (5 bases). Trimming took 2 bases from V and 6 from J, leaving 13 bases between them. The CDR3 extends over 14 amino acids. From germline, CDR1 is MDHEN and CDR2 SYDVKM. The CDR3 DNA is TGTGCCAGCAGTTTAGAGTCCCAGGGAGATGGCTACACCTTC. Translation gives CASSLESQGDGYTF.

The chain links TRBV7-3 to TRBJ2-1, with 16 bases that match TRBD2. The V segment lost 5 bases and the J segment 6 bases; nucleotides outside the gene matches: 13. CDR1 and CDR2 from the germline V gene are SGHTA and FQGTGA. The CDR3 consists of 19 residues. The CDR3 coding sequence is TGTGCCAGCAGCCGAGGCCCGGGACTAGCGGGAGGGATACTCAATGAGCAGTTCTTC. It translates to CASSRGPGLAGGILNEQFF.

The chain employs TRBV28 and TRBJ2-7, with 8 nucleotides matching TRBD1. This CDR3 spans 15 amino acids. V lost 5 bases and J lost 3; bases outside the gene matches: 9. The germline CDR1 and CDR2 sequences are MDHEN and SYDVKM. DNA for the CDR3: TGTGCCAGCAGTCCCACCGGGACAGGCTACTACGAGCAGTACTTC. It codes for CASSPTGTGYYEQYF.